This entry lists 4 T cell receptor beta chains sequenced from one sample in a study of blood T cell repertoires in COVID-19. This table comes from immunoSEQ multiplex PCR, and its TCRdb copy is limited to in-frame clones, with some not included. Among about 110,000 clones listed, less than 75% were seen once. The sequencing input was peripheral blood. The source is a woman in her forties with acute or convalescent COVID-19.

The gene calls are TRBV19 and TRBJ2-7, with D possibly TRBD1 on 5 matching bases. Germline CDR1 reads LNHDA; CDR2 reads SQIVND (reference sequence). Trimming shortened V by 5 bases and J by 4 bases, and 15 bases separated the two germline ends. CDR3 length: 14 residues. The CDR3 sequence is CASSPDRVGYEQYF. In DNA form, the CDR3 reads TGTGCCAGTAGTCCTGACAGAGTCGGGTACGAGCAGTACTTC.

V gene TRBV3-1 (or the pseudogene TRBV3-2) combines with J gene TRBJ2-5; D is perhaps TRBD2 (6 bases). This CDR3 has 15 amino acids. Germline assignment: CDR1 LGHDT and CDR2 YNNKEL (reference sequence). V lost 8 bases to trimming and J lost 5 bases, with 21 bases between them. The CDR3 loop reads CASSPRRGGGETQYF. CDR3 DNA: TGTGCCAGCTCCCCGAGGAGGGGAGGAGGGGAGACCCAGTACTTC.

Turning to this clone: The sample contains more than one DNA sequence encoding this CDR3. The V and J genes are TRBV5-1 and TRBJ1-6, with a weak D call TRBD1 (5 bases). Trimming pared 0 bases from V and 9 bases from J, leaving 10 bases between. The CDR3 is 14 residues long. Germline lookup yields CDR1 SGHRS and CDR2 YFSETQ. DNA of the CDR3: TGCGCCAGCAGCTTGGGGCAGGGCGGTTCACCCCTCCACTTT. Its translation: CASSLGQGGSPLHF.

The chain employs TRBV7-3 and TRBJ1-2; maybe TRBD1 (5 bases). The CDR3 has 15 residues. The germline V gene encodes CDR1 SGHTA and CDR2 FQGTGA. The germline V and J ends were trimmed by 5 bases and 8 bases, with 21 bases remaining between them. DNA of the CDR3: TGTGCCAGCAGCCCCCGGGGGGAGGGTTCTGAGGGCTACACCTTC. The encoded protein is CASSPRGEGSEGYTF. Full variable domain (outside the CDR3, taken from reference TRBV7-3 and TRBJ1-2): GAGVSQTPSNKVTEKGKYVELRCDPISGHTALYWYRQSLGQGPEFLIYFQGTGAADDSGLPNDRFFAVRPEGSVSTLKIQRTERGDSAVYLCASSPRGEGSEGYTFGSGTRLTVV.